The rows below give T cell receptor beta chains drawn from one sample of a study of blood T cell repertoires in COVID-19. Assay used: immunoSEQ multiplex PCR; TCRdb lists only in-frame clones, some missing. The sample shows 250,000 to 300,000 clones, approximately 86% of them seen only once. The specimen was peripheral blood. The source is a young man with active or convalescent COVID-19. CDR3s include the opening cysteine and the closing phenylalanine or tryptophan. The D gene is left open where the match is weak. Not every row has a clone size; where given, it reads once, few, many or a size class.

v_call	d_call	clone_size	j_call	cdr3_nt	cdr3_aa
TRBV6-2/TRBV6-3	.	.	TRBJ1-2	TGTGCCAGCAGTTACGGCAGGGCCCCAATACAATATGGCTACACCTTC	CASSYGRAPIQYGYTF
TRBV9	TRBD1	.	TRBJ2-1	TGTGCCAGCAGCGCGGGACAGCGCTCCTACAATGAGCAGTTCTTC	CASSAGQRSYNEQFF
TRBV18	.	.	TRBJ1-4	TGTGCCAGCTCACCATTGGGGGCGGGCTGGGAAAAACTGTTTTTT	CASSPLGAGWEKLFF
TRBV6-2/TRBV6-3	TRBD1	.	TRBJ1-2	TGTGCCAGCAGTTACTCGAAAATCCGGGACAGGGTTAAGGATGGCTACACCTTC	CASSYSKIRDRVKDGYTF
TRBV7-9	TRBD2	.	TRBJ2-3	TGTGCCAGCAGCATCGGGACTAGCAGAGCAGATACGCAGTATTTT	CASSIGTSRADTQYF
TRBV5-4	.	once	TRBJ2-3	TGTGCCAGCAGCTTGCGGGGGTCACGCACAGATACGCAGTATTTT	CASSLRGSRTDTQYF
TRBV5-1	.	once	TRBJ2-5	TGCGCCAGCAGCCAAAACGACAGACAAGAGACCCAGTACTTC	CASSQNDRQETQYF
TRBV7-9	TRBD1	.	TRBJ2-7	TGTGCCAGCAGCCACTTTGGACAGGGGGTCTACGAGCAGTACTTC	CASSHFGQGVYEQYF
TRBV30	TRBD1	few	TRBJ1-1	TGTGCCTGGAGTCGTGAGACAGGGGTTGGGACTGAAGCTTTCTTT	CAWSRETGVGTEAFF
TRBV18	TRBD1	.	TRBJ2-5	TGTGCCAGCTCACCGGGACAGAGTGAGACCCAGTACTTC	CASSPGQSETQYF
TRBV5-1	TRBD1	.	TRBJ2-1	TGCGCCAGCAGCTTGGGCCAGGGGGTGTACAATGAGCAGTTCTTC	CASSLGQGVYNEQFF
TRBV6-5	TRBD1	.	TRBJ1-4	TGTGCCAGCACTGCGGGGCCTCCAGGGGGGAAACTGTTTTTT	CASTAGPPGGKLFF
TRBV27	.	.	TRBJ2-7	TGTGCCAGCAGTTCCCCTCTGGACGGAAGGGGTAGCTACGAGCAGTACTTC	CASSSPLDGRGSYEQYF
TRBV13	TRBD1	few	TRBJ1-2	TGTGCCAGCAGCTCGATGGGACAGTCCGGAGATGGCTACACCTTC	CASSSMGQSGDGYTF
TRBV5-1	.	.	TRBJ2-1	TGCGCCAGCAGAATTACAGGGAGCGCCTACAATGAGCAGTTCTTC	CASRITGSAYNEQFF
TRBV7-2	.	.	TRBJ2-1	TGTGCCAGCAGCTTAGACCACTACCACAATGAGCAGTTCTTC	CASSLDHYHNEQFF
TRBV15	.	.	TRBJ1-1	TGTGCCACCAGCAGAGTCTGGGGGGAGACTGAAGCTTTCTTT	CATSRVWGETEAFF
TRBV28	TRBD1	.	TRBJ1-4	TGTGCCAGCAGTTTCCCGGGACAGGGGAATGAAAAACTGTTTTTT	CASSFPGQGNEKLFF
TRBV6-1	.	.	TRBJ1-6	TGTGCCAGCAGTGAGGCAGTATATAATTCACCCCTCCACTTT	CASSEAVYNSPLHF
TRBV9	.	.	TRBJ2-5	TGTGCCAGCAGCGGTGCGGGGGCCTTGGGGGAGACCCAGTACTTC	CASSGAGALGETQYF
TRBV11-2	.	.	TRBJ2-7	TGTGCCAGCAGCTTAGAGCTAGCGAGTGCCTACGAGCAGTACTTC	CASSLELASAYEQYF
TRBV2	.	.	TRBJ2-5	TGTGCCAGCAGGACCACGGGATACCAAGAGACCCAGTACTTC	CASRTTGYQETQYF
TRBV30	TRBD1	.	TRBJ1-1	TGTGCCTGGGAGGGAATGTGGGGACAGGGAAGGAGGGGGCCTGAAGCTTTCTTT	CAWEGMWGQGRRGPEAFF
TRBV5-1	.	.	TRBJ2-5	TGCGCCAGCAGCTTATTAACCGGGAATCAAGAGACCCAGTACTTC	CASSLLTGNQETQYF
TRBV9	TRBD2	few	TRBJ2-1	TGTGCCAGCAGCGTGCGGGAGGGCCTCGTTGAGCAGTTCTTC	CASSVREGLVEQFF
TRBV11-2	TRBD1	once	TRBJ1-1	TGTGCCAGCAGCTTTGGGACAGGGTGGGATGAAGCTTTCTTT	CASSFGTGWDEAFF
TRBV5-1	TRBD1	.	TRBJ2-7	TGCGCCAGCAGCAGGGGACAGAACCTCTACGAGCAGTACTTC	CASSRGQNLYEQYF
TRBV29-1	.	.	TRBJ2-1	TGCAGCGTCCACGATCTGGGCTTGAACTGGTTCTTC	CSVHDLGLNWFF
TRBV3-1/TRBV3-2	.	.	TRBJ1-4	TGTGCCAGCAGCCAAGACCCCCCGGGAGTTGGCGGGGCCGAAAAACTGTTTTTT	CASSQDPPGVGGAEKLFF
TRBV9	.	.	TRBJ2-2	TGTGCCAGCCGGCGGGGAATCGGGGAGCTGTTTTTT	CASRRGIGELFF
TRBV29-1	TRBD1	.	TRBJ1-1	TGCAGCGGCCTACAGGGGGGATACACTGAAGCTTTCTTT	CSGLQGGYTEAFF
TRBV6-1	.	.	TRBJ2-6	TGTGCCAGCAGTGAAGTCAATGGGGCCAACGTCCTGACTTTC	CASSEVNGANVLTF
TRBV6-1	.	.	TRBJ1-2	TGTGCCAGCAGTGAATGGGCCCCCACTGAGGGTGGCTACACCTTC	CASSEWAPTEGGYTF
TRBV7-3	TRBD1	.	TRBJ1-6	TGTGCCAGCAGCTTAGGGACAGCCTATTCACCCCTCCACTTT	CASSLGTAYSPLHF
TRBV30	TRBD1	.	TRBJ1-1	TGTGCCTGGAGCCCCGACAGGGTTGAAGCTTTCTTT	CAWSPDRVEAFF
TRBV29-1	.	.	TRBJ1-6	TGCAGCGTACGGCTGACTGATAATTCACCCCTCCACTTT	CSVRLTDNSPLHF
TRBV5-1	.	.	TRBJ1-6	TGCGCCAGCAGGAGGTTGGACCAGGGAGGCTATAATTCACCCCTCCACTTT	CASRRLDQGGYNSPLHF
TRBV15	.	.	TRBJ2-5	TGTGCCACCAGCAGAGTCGACAAACAAGAGACCCAGTACTTC	CATSRVDKQETQYF
TRBV6-5	.	.	TRBJ1-1	TGTGCCAGCAGCCTCGGACAGTCTGAAGCTTTCTTT	CASSLGQSEAFF